The 24 T cell receptor beta chains below were found in one sample sequenced in a study of blood T cell repertoires in COVID-19. Sequencing was performed with immunoSEQ multiplex PCR; in TCRdb, only in-frame clones are kept and a portion is missing. Of 100,000 to 150,000 clones in the sample, around 83% were seen once. Sequencing used peripheral blood. These receptors all stem from an elderly man with active or convalescent COVID-19.

This chain joins TRBV7-2 and TRBJ2-7; weak D call: TRBD1 (8 bases). CDR1 SGHTA and CDR2 FQGNSA come from the germline V gene. This CDR3 spans 17 amino acids. V gave up 0 bases and J gave up 2 bases, with 17 bases separating them. CDR3 amino acids: CASSLAYFTGGAYEQYF. The CDR3 DNA sequence: TGTGCCAGCAGCTTAGCGTACTTTACAGGGGGGGCCTACGAGCAGTACTTC.

The CDR3: CASSLGASGGPTYNEQFF. In DNA form, the CDR3 reads TGTGCCAGCAGCTTGGGGGCTAGCGGGGGACCAACCTACAATGAGCAGTTCTTC. The chain carries TRBV5-6 and TRBJ2-1; 10 positions match TRBD2. The CDR3 is 18 amino acids. Germline V gene lookup returns CDR1 SGHDT and CDR2 YYEEEE. V was pared by 0 bases and J by 2 bases, with 8 bases of the junction left unmatched.

The chain combines TRBV7-9 with TRBJ1-2; D is perhaps TRBD1 (5 bases). The CDR3 sequence is 12 residues long. Per the germline V gene, CDR1 is SEHNR and CDR2 is FQNEAQ (reference sequence). Trimming removed 3 bases at V and 4 bases at J, with 6 bases between. This CDR3 is CASSFDSYGYTF. The CDR3, as DNA: TGTGCCAGCAGCTTCGACAGCTATGGCTACACCTTC.

V is TRBV4-1 and J is TRBJ1-6; 10 bases are a match to TRBD1. CDR1 and CDR2 (germline): MGHRA, YSYEKL. V was pared by 1 base and J by 9 bases, with 3 bases of the junction left unmatched. This CDR3 comprises 15 residues. The CDR3 loop reads CASSQGGTGASPLHF. In nucleotides, the CDR3 is TGCGCCAGCAGCCAAGGGGGGACAGGGGCTTCACCCCTCCACTTT.

The chain uses TRBV20-1 and TRBJ1-2; D gene unclear. Germline loops: CDR1 DFQATT, CDR2 SNEGSKA (reference sequence). The V and J ends lost 2 bases and 3 bases respectively, with 4 bases between them. This CDR3 has 11 residues. CDR3 sequence reads: CSARIDYGYTF. The DNA for the CDR3 is TGCAGTGCTAGAATCGACTATGGCTACACCTTC.

This chain uses TRBV5-4 with TRBJ1-6, with D possibly matching TRBD1 (6 bases). The length of the CDR3 is 15 residues. The V and J ends lost 0 bases and 9 bases respectively, with 13 bases between them. The germline V gene encodes CDR1 SGHNT and CDR2 YYREEE (reference sequence). Here the CDR3 reads CASSLGTGFPSPLHF. The CDR3 DNA is TGTGCCAGCAGCTTGGGTACAGGGTTCCCTTCACCCCTCCACTTT.

J is TRBJ2-1 and V is TRBV27; 11 bases are a match to TRBD1. This CDR3 contains 15 residues. The germline V gene has CDR1 MNHEY and CDR2 SMNVEV (reference sequence). The V gene end was trimmed by 6 bases and the J gene end by 3 bases; junction bases not matched to a gene: 4. CDR3: CASRTGTGGYNEQFF. CDR3 sequence (DNA): TGTGCCAGCAGAACCGGGACAGGGGGCTACAATGAGCAGTTCTTC.

The chain couples TRBV6-5 to TRBJ1-1; 9 nucleotides align to TRBD1. The CDR3 totals 13 residues. In germline, CDR1 is MNHEY, CDR2 SVGAGI. The V and J ends lost 7 bases and 3 bases, in that order; junction bases with no gene match: 3. CDR3: CASTDRGDTEAFF. The CDR3 nucleotides read TGTGCCAGCACCGACAGGGGGGACACTGAAGCTTTCTTT.

The chain is built from TRBV9 and TRBJ1-6; unclear D gene. Germline V gene data show CDR1 as SGDLS and CDR2 as YYNGEE. The CDR3 is 15 amino acids. With 2 bases removed from V and 8 bases from J, the gap between germline ends came to 14 bases. CDR3 sequence reads: CASSVSGAADSPLHF. CDR3 in DNA: TGTGCCAGCAGCGTTTCGGGAGCTGCTGATTCACCCCTCCACTTT.

The V call is TRBV5-6, the J call TRBJ1-5, with D hard to call. This CDR3 has 15 amino acids. Germline V CDR1 and CDR2: SGHDT, YYEEEE. V gave up 4 bases and J gave up 0 bases, with 11 bases separating them. Here the CDR3 reads CASSRRAVSNQPQHF. In DNA, the CDR3 is TGTGCCAGCAGCCGGCGGGCGGTTAGCAATCAGCCCCAGCATTTT. The full variable domain, completed using reference TRBV5-6 and TRBJ1-5, is DAGVTQSPTHLIKTRGQQVTLRCSPKSGHDTVSWYQQALGQGPQFIFQYYEEEERQRGNFPDRFSGHQFPNYSSELNVNALLLGDSALYLCASSRRAVSNQPQHFGDGTRLSIL.

This chain uses TRBV2 with TRBJ2-3; D gene uncertain. Germline lookup yields CDR1 SNHLY and CDR2 FYNNEI. This CDR3 comprises 14 residues. The ends were cut back, 6 bases at V and 0 bases at J, with 10 bases in the middle. CDR3 sequence reads: CASRTTSSTDTQYF. CDR3 bases: TGTGCCAGCAGAACTACCTCTAGCACAGATACGCAGTATTTT.

The chain joins TRBV11-3 to TRBJ2-1; TRBD2 might be the D (5 bases). Germline-derived CDR1 and CDR2 are SGHNT and YENEEA. This CDR3 comprises 13 residues. V shed 1 base and J shed 10 bases, with 11 bases lying between them. This CDR3 is CASSLGRISEQFF. In DNA form, the CDR3 reads TGTGCCAGCAGCTTAGGGAGGATTAGCGAGCAGTTCTTC.

This clone was seen only a few times. The chain couples TRBV5-5 to TRBJ1-4, with 10 nucleotides matching TRBD1. From germline, CDR1 is SGHKS and CDR2 YYEKEE (reference sequence). With 4 bases clipped from V and 0 bases from J, the junction kept 9 bases outside the gene matches. This CDR3 has 18 amino acids. CDR3 sequence reads: CASSGRDRGPATNEKLFF. CDR3 sequence (DNA): TGTGCCAGCAGCGGAAGGGACAGGGGCCCTGCAACTAATGAAAAACTGTTTTTT.

V usage is TRBV19 and J usage is TRBJ1-2; D might be TRBD1 (5 bases). Deletions cut 3 bases from V and 5 bases from J, with 13 bases between. CDR1 is LNHDA, CDR2 SQIVND, per germline (reference sequence). CDR3 length: 14 amino acids. The CDR3 loop is CASSIPRVQYGYTF. The DNA for the CDR3 is TGTGCCAGTAGTATCCCCAGGGTCCAATATGGCTACACCTTC.

This clone was seen a single time. The chain carries TRBV19 and TRBJ1-2; D is perhaps TRBD1 (5 bases). The CDR3 sequence is 12 residues long. The V and J ends lost 6 bases and 6 bases respectively, with 11 bases between them. Germline V gene data show CDR1 as LNHDA and CDR2 as SQIVND (reference sequence). The CDR3 here is CASRQGTDGYTF. The CDR3 nucleotides are TGTGCCAGTAGGCAGGGAACGGATGGCTACACCTTC.

The chain combines TRBV18 with TRBJ2-7; 7 bases line up with TRBD1. Germline CDR1 and CDR2: KGHSH and LQKENI. V shed 3 bases, J shed 0 bases, and the junction held 2 bases outside the gene matches. This CDR3 has 14 amino acids. CDR3 coding DNA: TGTGCCAGCTCACCCTGGACAGGCTCCTACGAGCAGTACTTC. It encodes CASSPWTGSYEQYF.

The chain employs TRBV18 and TRBJ1-2, with D perhaps TRBD1 (5 bases). V was clipped by 3 bases and J by 6 bases, with 14 bases between them. CDR3 length equals 14 residues. Germline CDR1 and CDR2: KGHSH and LQKENI. In nucleotides, the CDR3 is TGTGCCAGCTCACCGGGGCAGGGCTTCCATGGCTACACCTTC. As protein: CASSPGQGFHGYTF.

The J gene is TRBJ1-4, the V gene TRBV30; D gene ambiguous. Looked up from germline, CDR1 is GTSNPN and CDR2 is SVGIG (reference sequence). Trimming took off 5 bases at V and 7 bases at J, with 14 bases between the two ends. The length of the CDR3 is 13 residues. The CDR3 region has the DNA TGTGCCTGGGACCAACTAAGGTCTGAAAAACTGTTTTTT. Residues: CAWDQLRSEKLFF.

This chain uses TRBV18 with TRBJ2-7; the match to TRBD2 covers 7 bases. The CDR3 covers 15 residues. In germline, CDR1 is KGHSH, CDR2 LQKENI. V lost 2 bases, J lost 5 bases, and 9 bases stayed unmatched. As DNA, the CDR3 is TGTGCCAGCTCACCAACCGGCGGGGGAGGCCACGAGCAGTACTTC. It yields the protein CASSPTGGGGHEQYF.

The chain couples TRBV6-5 to TRBJ1-3; D is perhaps TRBD1 (6 bases). Trimming took 10 bases from V and 4 from J, leaving 17 bases between them. Germline V gene lookup returns CDR1 MNHEY and CDR2 SVGAGI. The CDR3 runs to 14 residues. The DNA for the CDR3 is TGTGCCACCCGGGAAGGGGGAGCGGGAAACACCATATATTTT. Its protein product is CATREGGAGNTIYF.

The J gene is TRBJ1-2, the V gene TRBV4-3; D is perhaps TRBD1 (5 bases). This CDR3 is 15 amino acids long. V lost 1 base, J lost 3 bases, and 12 bases lay in between. The germline CDR1 and CDR2 sequences are LGHNA and YSLEER. CDR3 coding DNA: TGCGCCAGCAGCCAAGTGTCCGGGGGGGACTATGGCTACACCTTC. Its translation: CASSQVSGGDYGYTF.

About this clone itself: One end of the junction does not line up with germline, which may come from a read error. V is TRBV5-1 and J is TRBJ1-5; a weak D match, TRBD1 (6 bases). In germline, CDR1 is SGHRS, CDR2 YFSETQ. The CDR3 spans 15 residues. In DNA, the CDR3 is TGCGCCCGCAGCTTGGGGGGGGGCGATGGCCAGCCCCAGCATTTT. It is translated as CARSLGGGDGQPQHF.

V gene TRBV6-5 combines with J gene TRBJ1-4, with D tentatively TRBD1 (5 bases). This CDR3 contains 16 residues. Trimming left V 4 bases short and J 6 bases short, with 18 bases between. Germline loops: CDR1 MNHEY, CDR2 SVGAGI. The CDR3 loop reads CASSSSGARGDEKLFF. The CDR3 DNA follows: TGTGCCAGCAGTTCCTCTGGGGCCCGGGGGGATGAAAAACTGTTTTTT.

This clone was detected only once. CDR3 DNA: TGTGCCAGCACCCCAGGGGTGAACACCGGGGAGCTGTTTTTT. It translates to CASTPGVNTGELFF. The chain employs TRBV7-2 and TRBJ2-2, with D possibly being TRBD1 (6 bases). V lost 7 bases and J 1 base, leaving 10 bases between the germline ends. Germline-derived CDR1 and CDR2 are SGHTA and FQGNSA. The CDR3 totals 14 residues.